The 25 T cell receptor beta chains in this list originate from one sample, sequenced in a study of cytomegalovirus exposure and HLA in healthy donors (dated by TCRdb to about 2017). The library was made by the immunoSEQ multiplex PCR assay. For the multiplex PCR, a mixture combining 60 forward primers for TCR Vbeta segments and 13 reverse primers for TCR Jbeta segments was used. TCRdb holds this immuneACCESS table with in-frame rearrangements only. Some clones are missing; in checked studies, unresolved V genes explain under half, and the rest has no known cause. The sample records about 140,000 clones, approximately 80% of which are singletons. The ten largest clonotypes hold around 2.5% of the sample. The sequenced sample was PBMCs. The receptors here all came from a woman aged 18 to 35 in good health and CMV-seropositive.

This clone was seen only a few times. The chain links TRBV6-1 to TRBJ1-4; TRBD1 matches at 7 bases. The CDR3 covers 14 residues. Germline CDR1 and CDR2: MNHNS and SASEGT. V dropped 1 base and J dropped 6; count of bases not matched to a gene: 2. CDR3 DNA: TGTGCCAGCAGTGAAGGGACAGGCCATGAAAAACTGTTTTTT. Translated, it gives CASSEGTGHEKLFF.

The V call is TRBV15, the J call TRBJ1-1, with D possibly TRBD1 on 5 matching bases. Trimming stripped 0 bases from V and 1 base from J, with 12 bases between. From germline, CDR1 is LNHNV and CDR2 YYDKDF (reference sequence). The CDR3 runs to 16 residues. DNA for the CDR3: TGTGCCACCAGCAGAGAAGTTGGAACAGGGAACACTGAAGCTTTCTTT. Its protein is CATSREVGTGNTEAFF.

J is TRBJ1-2 and V is TRBV7-2; D gene uncertain. Germline values: CDR1 SGHTA, CDR2 FQGNSA. Trimming stripped 2 bases from V and 1 base from J, with 8 bases between. The CDR3 is made up of 14 amino acids. The CDR3 nucleotides are TGTGCCAGCAGCTTATTCGGGGATAACTATGGCTACACCTTC. Protein sequence: CASSLFGDNYGYTF.

The V gene is TRBV19, the J gene TRBJ1-4, with D possibly being TRBD1 (5 bases). Per the germline V gene, CDR1 is LNHDA and CDR2 is SQIVND (reference sequence). V lost 5 bases, J lost 16 bases, and 23 bases lay in between. CDR3 length equals 14 residues. In DNA, the CDR3 is TGTGCCAGTAGTCGAGGGAGAGGGACTTCTATAGAGTTTTTT. It specifies CASSRGRGTSIEFF.

This chain links TRBV9 with TRBJ1-3; TRBD1 matches 8 bases. The CDR3 is made up of 15 amino acids. CDR1 SGDLS and CDR2 YYNGEE come from the germline V gene. V lost 1 base and J lost 6; bases outside the gene matches: 6. CDR3 DNA: TGTGCCAGCAGCGTAAGGGCAGGGGGCGAAAACACCATATATTTT. This sequence encodes CASSVRAGGENTIYF.

The V and J genes are TRBV5-1 and TRBJ1-2; maybe TRBD1 (6 bases). CDR3 length: 13 residues. Trimming removed 5 bases at V and 1 base at J, with 9 bases between. CDR1 and CDR2 (germline): SGHRS, YFSETQ. The CDR3 here is CASRVDSNYGYTF. The CDR3 region has the DNA TGCGCCAGCAGGGTGGACAGTAACTATGGCTACACCTTC.

V gene TRBV29-1 combines with J gene TRBJ2-2, with 8 bases matching TRBD1. Germline V gene lookup returns CDR1 SQVTM and CDR2 ANQGSEA. The CDR3 has 13 residues. With 7 bases clipped from V and 5 bases from J, the junction kept 6 bases outside the gene matches. The CDR3 is CSGQTGGTGELFF. The CDR3 DNA reads as TGCAGCGGACAAACAGGGGGGACCGGGGAGCTGTTTTTT.

The chain couples TRBV7-2 to TRBJ2-2; the D gene is possibly TRBD2 (6 bases). Trimming left V 5 bases short and J 5 bases short, with 21 bases between. Germline loops: CDR1 SGHTA, CDR2 FQGNSA. The CDR3 is made up of 17 amino acids. CDR3 nucleotides: TGTGCCAGCAGCGTTGCAATATATAGCGGTGGGACCGGGGAGCTGTTTTTT. Its translation is CASSVAIYSGGTGELFF.

V and J are TRBV6-4 and TRBJ2-2, with 11 bases aligning to TRBD2. Germline values: CDR1 MRHNA, CDR2 SNTAGT. This CDR3 comprises 15 residues. After removal of 6 bases from V and 4 bases from J, the junction contained 4 bases not matched to a gene. The DNA of the CDR3 is TGTGCCAGCAGAGTACTAGCGGGGGTCACCGGGGAGCTGTTTTTT. Encoded protein: CASRVLAGVTGELFF.

This chain links TRBV7-2 with TRBJ1-4, with TRBD1 matching over 9 bases. V gave up 5 bases and J gave up 5 bases; unmatched junction bases: 6. Per the germline V gene, CDR1 is SGHTA and CDR2 is FQGNSA. CDR3 length: 15 amino acids. CDR3: CASSLGQGLNEKLFF. The DNA for the CDR3 is TGTGCCAGCAGCCTAGGACAGGGGTTGAATGAAAAACTGTTTTTT.

The rearrangement joins TRBV6-1 to TRBJ1-3; 8 nucleotides agree with TRBD1. J gave up 4 bases and V 8 bases, and 1 base lay outside the gene matches. The CDR3 consists of 12 residues. Germline assignment: CDR1 MNHNS and CDR2 SASEGT. The CDR3 nucleotides are TGTGCCAGCCAGGGGGCGGGAAACACCATATATTTT. It encodes CASQGAGNTIYF.

A few counts support this clone. The CDR3 DNA reads TGTGCCATCGGGGTGGGGGCTTTCTTC. Its translation: CAIGVGAFF. The V gene is TRBV2, the J gene TRBJ2-1, with a tentative D call TRBD1 (6 bases). The germline CDR1 and CDR2 sequences are SNHLY and FYNNEI. V was clipped by 10 bases and J by 16 bases, with 14 bases between them. This CDR3 contains 9 residues. Drawing the rest from reference TRBV2 and TRBJ2-1, the complete variable domain is EPEVTQTPSHQVTQMGQEVILRCVPISNHLYFYWYRQILGQKVEFLVSFYNNEISEKSEIFDDQFSVERPDGSNFTLKIRSTKLEDSAMYFCAIGVGAFFGPGTRLTVL.

J is TRBJ1-4 and V is TRBV28, with no clear D. The CDR3 loop spans 11 amino acids. Germline V gene lookup returns CDR1 MDHEN and CDR2 SYDVKM. The V gene lost 8 bases and the J gene lost 7 bases, with 8 bases spanning the gap. The CDR3 region is CASLGVEKLFF. CDR3 in DNA: TGTGCCAGCCTCGGGGTTGAAAAACTGTTTTTT. Full variable domain (remainder filled in from reference TRBV28 and TRBJ1-4): DVKVTQSSRYLVKRTGEKVFLECVQDMDHENMFWYRQDPGLGLRLIYFSYDVKMKEKGDIPEGYSVSREKKERFSLILESASTNQTSMYLCASLGVEKLFFGSGTQLSVL.

This rearrangement joins TRBV19 to TRBJ1-1; tentative D call: TRBD1 (6 bases). Germline CDR1 reads LNHDA; CDR2 reads SQIVND (reference sequence). Between the trimmed V and J ends, which lost 4 bases and 1 base, there was a span of 10 bases. The CDR3 totals 14 residues. CDR3: CASSREGQNTEAFF. The DNA of the CDR3 is TGTGCCAGTAGTAGGGAGGGACAGAACACTGAAGCTTTCTTT.

The rearrangement joins TRBV5-1 to TRBJ2-2, with D perhaps TRBD2 (6 bases). V lost 0 bases and J lost 3, with 24 bases in between. The CDR3 is 20 residues long. Per the germline V gene, CDR1 is SGHRS and CDR2 is YFSETQ. The CDR3 region has the DNA TGCGCCAGCAGCTTGGTGGCCGGGACTGCGAACACCCCGGACACCGGGGAGCTGTTTTTT. Its protein is CASSLVAGTANTPDTGELFF.

V gene TRBV11-2 combines with J gene TRBJ2-5; TRBD1 might be the D (6 bases). The J call may not be correct, given that the DNA end is closer to TRBJ2-7. The CDR3 loop spans 15 amino acids. Germline CDR1 SGHAT, CDR2 FQNNGV. CDR3 in DNA: TGTGCCAGCAGCTTAGAGGGACACGGGATCCACGAGCAGTACTTC. As protein: CASSLEGHGIHEQYF.

In its sample, this clone was seen once. The chain has TRBV7-9 and TRBJ2-1; the D is unclear. The V gene lost 6 bases and the J gene lost 8 bases, with 11 bases spanning the gap. Germline V gene data show CDR1 as SEHNR and CDR2 as FQNEAQ (reference sequence). CDR3 length: 12 amino acids. CDR3: CASRKLIDEQFF. The CDR3 DNA is TGTGCCAGCAGAAAGCTTATCGATGAGCAGTTCTTC. The whole variable domain, filled in from reference TRBV7-9 and TRBJ2-1, reads DTGVSQNPRHKITKRGQNVTFRCDPISEHNRLYWYRQTLGQGPEFLTYFQNEAQLEKSRLLSDRFSAERPKGSFSTLEIQRTEQGDSAMYLCASRKLIDEQFFGPGTRLTVL.

This clone was picked up one time. The V gene is TRBV5-1, the J gene TRBJ2-3, with D possibly matching TRBD1 (5 bases). V was clipped by 0 bases and J by 7 bases, with 9 bases between them. CDR3 length equals 13 residues. CDR1 is SGHRS and CDR2 is YFSETQ in the germline V gene. The CDR3 coding sequence is TGCGCCAGCAGCTTGGTTGGGGCTAATACGCAGTATTTT. This sequence encodes CASSLVGANTQYF.

This sequence joins TRBV6-5 and TRBJ1-5; the match to TRBD1 covers 9 bases. Trimming removed 8 bases from V and 2 bases from J; junction bases left unmatched: 4. Germline CDR1 MNHEY, CDR2 SVGAGI. The length of the CDR3 is 14 residues. CDR3 DNA: TGTGCCAGCCATTGGGACAGGGGCAATCAGCCCCAGCATTTT. Protein product: CASHWDRGNQPQHF.

CDR3 sequence: CASSRDTGRQPQHF. The CDR3 nucleotides are TGTGCCAGCAGCAGGGACACAGGTCGTCAGCCCCAGCATTTT. This chain uses TRBV5-5 with TRBJ1-5; TRBD1 is a possible D gene (6 bases). V was pared by 4 bases and J by 6 bases, with 14 bases between. The CDR3 is made up of 14 amino acids. In germline, CDR1 is SGHKS, CDR2 YYEKEE (reference sequence).

The V gene is TRBV4-1, the J gene TRBJ1-1; D gene uncertain. CDR1 is MGHRA and CDR2 is YSYEKL in the germline V gene. V lost 2 bases and J lost 1, with 5 bases in between. The CDR3 contains 13 residues. The CDR3 spells CASSQPGNTEAFF. The CDR3, as DNA: TGCGCCAGCAGCCAACCAGGGAACACTGAAGCTTTCTTT.

This chain links TRBV7-8 with TRBJ1-2; perhaps TRBD1 as D (6 bases). The CDR3 sequence is 15 residues long. Germline assignment: CDR1 SGHVS and CDR2 FQNEAQ. Between the trimmed V and J ends, which lost 2 bases and 2 bases, there was a span of 12 bases. For the CDR3, the DNA is TGTGCCAGCAGCTTAAAACAGGGTAACAACTATGGCTACACCTTC. As protein: CASSLKQGNNYGYTF.

The CDR3 here is CASSAFYRGGNSPLHF. The CDR3 DNA is TGTGCCAGCAGCGCTTTCTACAGGGGTGGGAATTCACCCCTCCACTTT. The chain recombines TRBV2 with TRBJ1-6; 7 bases map to TRBD1. This CDR3 has 16 residues. The V and J ends lost 6 bases and 7 bases, in that order; junction bases with no gene match: 12. Germline lookup yields CDR1 SNHLY and CDR2 FYNNEI.

The chain carries TRBV7-2 and TRBJ1-2; the D gene is possibly TRBD1 (6 bases). Between the trimmed V and J ends, which lost 5 bases and 4 bases, there was a span of 14 bases. The CDR3 covers 14 residues. CDR1 SGHTA and CDR2 FQGNSA come from the germline V gene. CDR3: CASSAPDSVYGYTF. CDR3 DNA: TGTGCCAGCAGCGCACCGGACAGCGTCTATGGCTACACCTTC.

The CDR3 DNA reads TGTGCCAGCAGTTGGGGACAGGGTCCCTACGAGCAGTACTTC. This encodes CASSWGQGPYEQYF. The chain carries TRBV27 and TRBJ2-7; 9 nucleotides line up with TRBD1. The CDR3 is made up of 14 amino acids. Looked up from germline, CDR1 is MNHEY and CDR2 is SMNVEV (reference sequence). The junction had 3 bases not matched to a gene; V was cut back by 4 bases and J by 2 bases.